These 23 T cell receptor beta chains were sequenced from one sample in a study of CD8 T cell repertoires and HIV-1 epitope variants. Their antigens are not known. Clones were sequenced by immunoSEQ multiplex PCR, and TCRdb holds only the in-frame ones, with some missing. The sample records about 5,300 clones, 67% being singletons. The sample taken for sequencing was cultured CD8+ T cells derived from PBMCs. These TCRs come from a male donor with HIV.

CDR3 residues: CASSSSQETQYF. The CDR3 nucleotides are TGTGCCAGCAGCTCTTCCCAAGAGACCCAGTACTTC. The rearrangement links TRBV5-4 to TRBJ2-5; D gene uncertain. V lost 3 bases, J lost 1 base, and 4 bases lay in between. CDR1 is SGHNT and CDR2 is YYREEE in the germline V gene (reference sequence). The CDR3 length is 12 residues.

This clone was seen a few times. V and J are TRBV28 and TRBJ1-2, with 9 bases identical to TRBD1. This CDR3 contains 14 residues. From germline, CDR1 is MDHEN and CDR2 SYDVKM. The V and J ends lost 6 bases and 3 bases, in that order; junction bases with no gene match: 5. The CDR3 spells CASSRQGDYYGYTF. The DNA for the CDR3 is TGTGCCAGCAGCCGACAGGGGGACTACTATGGCTACACCTTC.

CDR3 loop: CASSSQGQGGNTYEQYF. CDR3 coding DNA: TGTGCCAGCAGCTCCCAGGGACAGGGAGGTAACACCTACGAGCAGTACTTC. The chain uses TRBV7-9 and TRBJ2-7; 9 nucleotides line up with TRBD1. The junction had 12 bases not matched to a gene; V was cut back by 4 bases and J by 2 bases. From germline, CDR1 is SEHNR and CDR2 FQNEAQ (reference sequence). This CDR3 is built from 17 residues.

This clone was counted between two and nine times. This chain connects TRBV6-5 to TRBJ1-4; a possible D gene is TRBD1 (5 bases). The CDR3 covers 13 residues. The germline V gene encodes CDR1 MNHEY and CDR2 SVGAGI. Trimming removed 2 bases at V and 10 bases at J, with 11 bases between. CDR3 DNA sequence: TGTGCCAGCAGTTACAAATGGGGACTAAAACTGTTTTTT. Its protein product is CASSYKWGLKLFF.

The rearrangement uses TRBV5-4 and TRBJ2-1; tentatively, D is TRBD1 or TRBD2 (5 bases each). CDR3 length: 13 amino acids. Germline V gene sequence: CDR1 SGHNT, CDR2 YYREEE (reference sequence). V shed 5 bases and J shed 8 bases, with 14 bases lying between them. The CDR3 loop reads CASSFLRGDEQFF. The DNA of the CDR3 is TGTGCCAGCAGTTTCCTCAGAGGGGATGAGCAGTTCTTC.

This clone was observed a few times. The chain links TRBV4-2 to TRBJ2-7; 8 bases match TRBD1. The CDR3 contains 18 residues. The germline V gene has CDR1 LGHNA and CDR2 YNFKEQ. Losses at the gene ends were 2 bases for V and 7 bases for J; bases not matched to a gene: 19. This chain's CDR3 is CASSQNPPSGQGFLEQYF. The CDR3 DNA reads TGTGCCAGCAGCCAAAATCCCCCATCTGGACAGGGTTTTTTGGAGCAGTACTTC.

V and J are TRBV6-6 and TRBJ1-5; 7 bases are shared with TRBD1. This CDR3 has 15 residues. Trimming removed 4 bases from V and 7 bases from J; junction bases left unmatched: 10. Looked up from germline, CDR1 is MNHNY and CDR2 is SVGAGI (reference sequence). This CDR3 reads CASSSQGGAGQPQHF. CDR3 sequence (DNA): TGTGCCAGCAGTTCCCAGGGGGGGGCAGGGCAGCCCCAGCATTTT.

J is TRBJ1-2 and V is TRBV30; tentatively, D is TRBD1 (5 bases). CDR3 size: 15 residues. Germline assignment: CDR1 GTSNPN and CDR2 SVGIG (reference sequence). V was cut by 2 bases and J by 4 bases, with 17 bases left in between. For the CDR3, the DNA is TGTGCCTGGAGTCCGACGGGGGGGGATTCCTATGGCTACACCTTC. Residues: CAWSPTGGDSYGYTF.

The chain has TRBV27 and TRBJ2-2; 7 nucleotides line up with TRBD2. The CDR3 totals 14 residues. Germline V gene sequence: CDR1 MNHEY, CDR2 SMNVEV (reference sequence). V was clipped by 5 bases and J by 1 base; unmatched bases: 1. The CDR3: CASSRGVNTGELFF. CDR3 nucleotide sequence: TGTGCCAGCAGTCGGGGGGTGAACACCGGGGAGCTGTTTTTT.

This clone was found a few times. The chain links TRBV19 to TRBJ2-7; TRBD2 matches at 15 bases. The V gene end was trimmed by 10 bases and the J gene end by 1 base; junction bases not matched to a gene: 8. This CDR3 comprises 16 residues. The germline CDR1 and CDR2 sequences are LNHDA and SQIVND (reference sequence). This CDR3 is CATRTSGREGSYEQYF. The CDR3 nucleotides are TGTGCCACGCGGACTAGCGGGAGGGAAGGGTCCTACGAGCAGTACTTC. Drawing the rest from reference TRBV19 and TRBJ2-7, the complete variable domain is DGGITQSPKYLFRKEGQNVTLSCEQNLNHDAMYWYRQDPGQGLRLIYYSQIVNDFQKGDIAEGYSVSREKKESFPLTVTSAQKNPTAFYLCATRTSGREGSYEQYFGPGTRLTVT.

This rearrangement joins TRBV2 to TRBJ1-5; 9 bases agree with TRBD1. The CDR3 contains 14 residues. The germline gives CDR1 SNHLY, CDR2 FYNNEI. Trimming removed 3 bases from V and 6 bases from J; junction bases left unmatched: 3. CDR3 sequence reads: CASSEGQGGQPQHF. The CDR3 bases are TGTGCCAGCAGTGAGGGACAGGGAGGTCAGCCCCAGCATTTT.

The chain joins TRBV28 to TRBJ1-2, with D possibly matching TRBD1 (5 bases). Germline values: CDR1 MDHEN, CDR2 SYDVKM. V was cut by 6 bases and J by 2 bases, with 10 bases left in between. This CDR3 has 13 amino acids. CDR3: CASSMTVNYGYTF. CDR3 coding DNA: TGTGCCAGCAGCATGACAGTAAACTATGGCTACACCTTC.

The DNA for the CDR3 is TGTGCCACCAGCAGAGTCCGGGAATACACAGATACGCAGTATTTT. It translates to CATSRVREYTDTQYF. The J gene is TRBJ2-3, the V gene TRBV15, with D perhaps TRBD2 (5 bases). The ends were cut back, 1 base at V and 2 bases at J, with 10 bases in the middle. The germline V gene encodes CDR1 LNHNV and CDR2 YYDKDF (reference sequence). This CDR3 is built from 15 residues.

V is TRBV4-2 and J is TRBJ2-7; perhaps D is TRBD1 or TRBD2 (5 bases each). V lost 4 bases to trimming and J lost 6 bases, with 7 bases between them. The CDR3 consists of 11 residues. Germline CDR1 LGHNA, CDR2 YNFKEQ. The CDR3 region has the DNA TGTGCCAGCAGCCGTGGGGGCGAGCAGTACTTC. It codes for CASSRGGEQYF.

The V gene is TRBV6-1, the J gene TRBJ2-7; D may correspond to TRBD1 or TRBD2 (5 bases each). The CDR3 is 14 residues long. Deletions cut 7 bases from V and 2 bases from J, with 15 bases between. The germline CDR1 and CDR2 sequences are MNHNS and SASEGT. CDR3 in DNA: TGTGCCAGCACTAACGGGGCTATTCCCTACGAGCAGTACTTC. The encoded protein is CASTNGAIPYEQYF.

This sequence joins TRBV28 and TRBJ2-7, with a tentative D call TRBD2 (5 bases). The CDR3 consists of 13 residues. CDR1 MDHEN and CDR2 SYDVKM come from the germline V gene. The V end was cut by 5 bases, the J end by 2 bases, with 10 bases between. As DNA, the CDR3 is TGTGCCAGCAGTGGACTCGTAACCTACGAGCAGTACTTC. Translating it yields CASSGLVTYEQYF.

The chain links TRBV4-3 to TRBJ1-2; TRBD1 matches 8 bases. The germline V gene encodes CDR1 LGHNA and CDR2 YSLEER. V lost 1 base and J lost 4; bases outside the gene matches: 5. The CDR3 spans 15 residues. This CDR3 is CASSQATGAFYGYTF. The CDR3 nucleotides are TGCGCCAGCAGCCAAGCGACAGGGGCCTTCTATGGCTACACCTTC.

This clone occurred a few times. The chain recombines TRBV15 with TRBJ2-7; D is perhaps TRBD1 (6 bases). V lost 3 bases and J lost 5, with 11 bases in between. The germline V gene has CDR1 LNHNV and CDR2 YYDKDF (reference sequence). This CDR3 spans 13 amino acids. CDR3 loop: CATSSLYRDEQYF. CDR3 bases: TGTGCCACCAGCAGCCTATACAGGGACGAGCAGTACTTC.

This clone was observed a handful of times. The chain joins TRBV11-3 to TRBJ2-7, with D hard to call. CDR3 length: 8 residues. Germline V lookup: CDR1 SGHNT, CDR2 YENEEA. The CDR3 loop reads CASKYGMV. The CDR3 nucleotides read TGTGCCAGCAAATATGGGATGGTC.

The chain is built from TRBV9 and TRBJ1-1; TRBD1 matches at 9 bases. The germline V gene encodes CDR1 SGDLS and CDR2 YYNGEE. The CDR3 is 14 residues long. V shed 4 bases and J 2 bases; nucleotides not matched to a gene: 3. Here the CDR3 DNA reads TGTGCCAGCAGCTTGACAGGGGGAAACACTGAAGCTTTCTTT. This sequence encodes CASSLTGGNTEAFF.

This chain links TRBV9 with TRBJ2-7; D may be TRBD1 (6 bases). The germline V gene encodes CDR1 SGDLS and CDR2 YYNGEE. The CDR3 extends over 13 amino acids. The ends were cut back, 7 bases at V and 5 bases at J, with 16 bases in the middle. The CDR3 region is CASSWTAKDEQYF. The CDR3 DNA is TGTGCCAGCTCCTGGACAGCTAAGGACGAGCAGTACTTC.

V usage is TRBV23-1 and J usage is TRBJ1-5; tentative D call: TRBD1 (5 bases). TRBV23-1 has ORF status, its function being uncertain. The length of the CDR3 is 16 residues. V lost 6 bases and J 6 bases, leaving 21 bases between the germline ends. CDR3 region: CASSPRVGLGVQPQHF. The CDR3 DNA reads TGCGCCAGCAGCCCCAGGGTCGGGTTGGGGGTTCAGCCCCAGCATTTT.

This sequence joins TRBV9 and TRBJ2-1; 7 bases agree with TRBD2. J lost 1 base, V lost 4 bases, and 2 bases had no gene match. Germline CDR1 is SGDLS and CDR2 is YYNGEE. The CDR3 has 14 amino acids. CDR3 coding DNA: TGTGCCAGCAGCCGGACTAGTTCCTACAATGAGCAGTTCTTC. Protein product: CASSRTSSYNEQFF.